This T cell receptor beta chain was identified during a study of neurological immune-mediated disorders. This clonotype was observed many times. As yet, its antigen is unknown. The cDNA came from 5'RACE with 10-nucleotide random UMIs. Over 160 million TCR-beta sequences from 15-18 subjects were obtained in each sequencing run. TCRdb analysed the 5' RACE reads with MiXCR anew, one entry per CDR3 protein. The sample yields fewer than 35,000 distinct CDR3 sequences, around 3.4% seen once. General study results and limits: Private repertoires in all groups were suggested, as expanded clones shared no CDR3 amino acid sequences across subjects.

The germline gives CDR1 SGHTA, CDR2 FQGNSA. J lost 3 bases, V lost 2 bases, and 7 bases had no gene match. CDR3 size: 16 residues. This sequence was found in a woman aged 25 to 39 with multiple sclerosis. Material for sequencing was PBMCs. This sequence joins TRBV7-2 and TRBJ1-1; 9 bases align to TRBD1. The CDR3 DNA follows: TGTGCCAGCAGCTTAAGGGGGGACAGGGCGGACACTGAAGCTTTCTTT. Protein product: CASSLRGDRADTEAFF.